This T cell receptor beta chain appears in the sequencing data of a study of blood T cell repertoires in COVID-19. Study information: Samples representing acute and convalescent COVID-19 were sourced from the United States, Italy and Spain. PBMCs, B-cell-depleted T cells, or T cells provided the cDNA or gDNA that made up the material.

The length of the CDR3 is 15 residues. Germline lookup yields CDR1 MNHEY and CDR2 SVGAGI. After removal of 11 bases from V and 7 bases from J, the junction contained 13 bases not matched to a gene. Original analysis: Estimation of nucleated cell counts relied on the amplification of reference gene primers. Some clones are missing from TCRdb's copy, which holds only in-frame ones; the method was immunoSEQ multiplex PCR. From that table come the V and J calls and clone size; the DNA was used to work out D and trimming. Here the sample spans over 140,000 clones, 84% being singletons. The rearrangement links TRBV6-5 to TRBJ1-5; 11 nucleotides align to TRBD1. This sequence originates from a woman in her sixties with acute or convalescent COVID-19. Sequencing input: peripheral blood. In DNA form, the CDR3 reads TGTGCCTACGGAGGGGACAGGGGGGTCGGGCAGCCCCAGCATTTT. Protein: CAYGGDRGVGQPQHF.